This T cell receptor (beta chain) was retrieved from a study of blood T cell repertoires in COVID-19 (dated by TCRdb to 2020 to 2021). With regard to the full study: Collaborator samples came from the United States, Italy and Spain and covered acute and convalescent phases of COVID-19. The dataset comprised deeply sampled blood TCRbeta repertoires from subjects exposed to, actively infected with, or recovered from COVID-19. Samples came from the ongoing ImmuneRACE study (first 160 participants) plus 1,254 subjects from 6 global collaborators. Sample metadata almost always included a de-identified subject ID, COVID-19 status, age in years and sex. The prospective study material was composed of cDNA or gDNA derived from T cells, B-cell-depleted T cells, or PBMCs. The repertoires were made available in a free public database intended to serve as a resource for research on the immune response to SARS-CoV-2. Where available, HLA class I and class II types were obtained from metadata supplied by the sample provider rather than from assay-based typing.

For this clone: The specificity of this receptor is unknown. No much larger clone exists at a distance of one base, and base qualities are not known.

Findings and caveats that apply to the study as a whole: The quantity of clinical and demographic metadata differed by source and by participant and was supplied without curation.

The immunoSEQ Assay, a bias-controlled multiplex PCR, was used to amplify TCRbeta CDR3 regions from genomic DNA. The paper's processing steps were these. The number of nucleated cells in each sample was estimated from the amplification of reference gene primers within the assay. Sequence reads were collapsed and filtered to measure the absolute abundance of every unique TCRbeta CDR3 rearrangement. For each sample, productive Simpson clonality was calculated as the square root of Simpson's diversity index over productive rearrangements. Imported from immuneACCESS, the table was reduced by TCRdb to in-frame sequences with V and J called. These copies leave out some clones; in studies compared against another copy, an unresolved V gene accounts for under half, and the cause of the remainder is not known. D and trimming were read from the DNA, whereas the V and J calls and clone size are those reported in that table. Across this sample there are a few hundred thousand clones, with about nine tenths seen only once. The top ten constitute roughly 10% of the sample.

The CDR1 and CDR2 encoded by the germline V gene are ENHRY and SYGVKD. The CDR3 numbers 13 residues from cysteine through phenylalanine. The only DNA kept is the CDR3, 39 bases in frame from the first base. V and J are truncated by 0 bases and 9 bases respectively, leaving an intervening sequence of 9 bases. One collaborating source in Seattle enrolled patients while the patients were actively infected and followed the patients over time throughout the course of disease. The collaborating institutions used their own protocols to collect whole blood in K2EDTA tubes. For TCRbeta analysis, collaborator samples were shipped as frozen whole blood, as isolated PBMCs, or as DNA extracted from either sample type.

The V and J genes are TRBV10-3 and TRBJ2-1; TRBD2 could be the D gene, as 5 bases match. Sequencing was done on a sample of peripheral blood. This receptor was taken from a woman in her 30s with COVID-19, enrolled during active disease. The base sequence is TGTGCCATCAGTGAGTCCCGCGGAGGTGAGCAGTTCTTC. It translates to CAISESRGGEQFF.